Listed here are 24 T cell receptor beta chains from one sample, sequenced in a study of CD8 T cells in ankylosing spondylitis. TCRdb analysed the 5' RACE reads with MiXCR anew, one entry per CDR3 protein. The sample contains around 540,000 distinct CDR3 sequences, approximately 12% of which appear only once. These TCRs are of unknown antigen specificity. Study findings and constraints: Within ankylosing spondylitis blood, a TCR beta motif made up of fewer than ten highly homologous variants appeared to be characteristic.

Sequencing was done on a sample of blood, either unsorted or a sorted T cell fraction (not recorded which). These receptors came from a male donor with ankylosing spondylitis.

The table lists this clonotype with a few counts. The chain links TRBV29-1 to TRBJ2-3, with D possibly being TRBD1 (5 bases). This CDR3 comprises 15 residues. V was trimmed by 1 base and J by 3 bases, leaving 14 bases between them. Germline CDR1 SQVTM, CDR2 ANQGSEA. The CDR3 DNA sequence: TGCAGCGTTGAAGCTCGCAGGGCAGTGACAGATACGCAGTATTTT. Its protein is CSVEARRAVTDTQYF.

This clonotype was seen many times. CDR3 loop: CASSYRQGETEAFF. The DNA of the CDR3 is TGTGCCAGCAGCTATCGACAGGGTGAAACTGAAGCTTTCTTT. This chain links TRBV7-9 with TRBJ1-1; the match to TRBD1 covers 7 bases. Germline CDR1 reads SEHNR; CDR2 reads FQNEAQ (reference sequence). J gave up 5 bases and V 4 bases, and 7 bases lay outside the gene matches. This CDR3 spans 14 amino acids.

This clonotype was observed a handful of times. The rearrangement joins TRBV11-2 to TRBJ1-1; maybe TRBD1 (6 bases). This CDR3 spans 15 amino acids. V was trimmed by 3 bases and J by 4 bases, leaving 15 bases between them. Germline V gives CDR1 SGHAT, CDR2 FQNNGV. The CDR3 coding sequence is TGTGCCAGCAGCTTCTCAGCCGGGGGCGGCACTGAAGCTTTCTTT. This translates into CASSFSAGGGTEAFF.

This clonotype was observed at least ten times. The genes are TRBV5-1 and TRBJ1-1, with TRBD1 matching 8 bases. V lost 1 base, J lost 3 bases, and 5 bases stayed unmatched. This CDR3 is built from 15 residues. Per germline, CDR1 SGHRS and CDR2 YFSETQ. DNA of the CDR3: TGCGCCAGCAGCTTGAGAACAGGGGGTGACACTGAAGCTTTCTTT. Its translation: CASSLRTGGDTEAFF.

This clonotype was seen a few times. The chain employs TRBV14 and TRBJ2-2, with 8 bases that match TRBD1. The CDR3 is made up of 16 amino acids. Germline V CDR1 and CDR2: SGHDN, FVKESK. V was clipped by 2 bases and J by 3 bases; unmatched bases: 5. CDR3 amino acids: CASSQQDRAYTGELFF. The CDR3 DNA follows: TGTGCCAGCAGCCAACAGGACAGGGCGTACACCGGGGAGCTGTTTTTT.

There are a few counts of this clonotype. The J gene is TRBJ1-6, the V gene TRBV7-2; D not resolved. The germline CDR1 and CDR2 sequences are SGHTA and FQGNSA. The germline V and J ends were trimmed by 5 bases and 3 bases, with 11 bases remaining between them. The CDR3 covers 15 residues. The CDR3: CASSQNLFYNSPLHF. In DNA form, the CDR3 reads TGTGCCAGCAGCCAGAACCTATTCTATAATTCACCCCTCCACTTT. Using reference TRBV7-2 and TRBJ1-6 for the parts outside the CDR3, the full variable domain is GAGVSQSPSNKVTEKGKDVELRCDPISGHTALYWYRQSLGQGLEFLIYFQGNSAPDKSGLPSDRFSAERTGGSVSTLTIQRTQQEDSAVYLCASSQNLFYNSPLHFGNGTRLTVT.

V and J are TRBV20-1 and TRBJ2-3, with 9 bases identical to TRBD2. CDR3 length: 13 amino acids. The germline gives CDR1 DFQATT, CDR2 SNEGSKA (reference sequence). V lost 4 bases to trimming and J lost 3 bases; unmatched junction nucleotides: 2. The CDR3 protein is CSAIAGVTDTQYF. CDR3 sequence (DNA): TGCAGTGCTATAGCGGGAGTTACAGATACGCAGTATTTT.

The chain links TRBV5-1 to TRBJ1-4; a weak D match, TRBD1 (5 bases). The germline CDR1 and CDR2 sequences are SGHRS and YFSETQ. The V and J ends lost 1 base and 7 bases respectively, with 14 bases between them. This CDR3 region has 15 residues. The CDR3, as DNA: TGCGCCAGCAGCTTGTCCGACAGAAGTGGTGAAAAACTGTTTTTT. Residues: CASSLSDRSGEKLFF.

Only a few counts were recorded for this clonotype. The rearrangement links TRBV6-1 to TRBJ2-2, with a tentative D call TRBD1 (6 bases). The CDR3 has 13 amino acids. The V gene's germline CDR1 is MNHNS and CDR2 SASEGT. V shed 10 bases and J shed 2 bases, with 11 bases lying between them. CDR3 sequence reads: CATGQTNTGELFF. In DNA form, the CDR3 reads TGTGCCACGGGACAAACAAACACCGGGGAGCTGTTTTTT.

This chain links TRBV10-3 with TRBJ1-4; 8 positions agree with TRBD1. The V gene end was trimmed by 1 base and the J gene end by 5 bases; junction bases not matched to a gene: 3. The germline CDR1 and CDR2 sequences are ENHRY and SYGVKD. The length of the CDR3 is 15 residues. CDR3 residues: CAISEFGQGNEKLFF. Here the CDR3 DNA reads TGTGCCATCAGTGAGTTCGGACAGGGAAATGAAAAACTGTTTTTT.

This rearrangement joins TRBV29-1 to TRBJ1-2; D perhaps matches TRBD1 (6 bases). V shed 6 bases and J shed 6 bases, with 17 bases lying between them. Germline assignment: CDR1 SQVTM and CDR2 ANQGSEA. The CDR3 is made up of 13 amino acids. The CDR3 region has the DNA TGCAGCGTGACCGCGTCGGGGGCGGATGGCTACACCTTC. Amino acids: CSVTASGADGYTF. Looking up the rest from reference TRBV29-1 and TRBJ1-2 gives the full variable domain: SAVISQKPSRDICQRGTSLTIQCQVDSQVTMMFWYRQQPGQSLTLIATANQGSEATYESGFVIDKFPISRPNLTFSTLTVSNMSPEDSSIYLCSVTASGADGYTFGSGTRLTVV.

In this sample, this clonotype turned up a few times. The chain links TRBV20-1 to TRBJ1-1, with D tentatively TRBD1 (5 bases). Germline values: CDR1 DFQATT, CDR2 SNEGSKA (reference sequence). This CDR3 is 14 amino acids long. Trimming stripped 3 bases from V and 8 bases from J, with 19 bases between. The CDR3 nucleotides are TGCAGTGCTAGGGGGGGATTTACACGGGAGGAAGCTTTCTTT. Amino acids: CSARGGFTREEAFF.

A few counts support this clonotype. The V call is TRBV7-9, the J call TRBJ2-7, with D unclear. The CDR3 runs 15 residues. Trimming took 5 bases from V and 7 from J, leaving 21 bases between them. CDR1 is SEHNR, CDR2 FQNEAQ, per germline (reference sequence). For the CDR3, the DNA is TGTGCCAGCAGCCCAAAGGTTGGCACCTTTCGAGAGCAGTACTTC. Protein sequence: CASSPKVGTFREQYF.

This clonotype was seen more than once but under ten times. The chain recombines TRBV20-1 with TRBJ2-1; 10 bases line up with TRBD2. The V gene's germline CDR1 is DFQATT and CDR2 SNEGSKA (reference sequence). CDR3 length equals 14 residues. After removal of 0 bases from V and 10 bases from J, the junction contained 6 bases not matched to a gene. The CDR3 region has the DNA TGCAGTGCTAGAGATGGGCTAGCGGGAGTCGAGCAGTTCTTC. Protein sequence: CSARDGLAGVEQFF.

J is TRBJ1-2 and V is TRBV15; 7 bases line up with TRBD1. The V and J ends lost 5 bases and 7 bases, in that order; junction bases with no gene match: 10. The V gene's germline CDR1 is LNHNV and CDR2 YYDKDF (reference sequence). The CDR3 has 14 amino acids. CDR3 DNA: TGTGCCACCAGCGCTCAGACAGGGTCGCGTGGCTACACCTTC. Its protein is CATSAQTGSRGYTF.

This rearrangement joins TRBV6-2 or TRBV6-3 to TRBJ1-2; 12 bases agree with TRBD1. CDR1 is MNHEY, CDR2 SVGEGT, per germline. The CDR3 has 18 amino acids. Trimming removed 5 bases from V and 2 bases from J; junction bases left unmatched: 12. Here the CDR3 DNA reads TGTGCCAGCAGTGACCCCCCCGGGACAGGGGGCTTGAACTATGGCTACACCTTC. Translating gives CASSDPPGTGGLNYGYTF.

This chain uses TRBV7-4 with TRBJ2-3; 10 nucleotides agree with TRBD2. The CDR3 is made up of 16 amino acids. Trimming removed 5 bases from V and 1 base from J; junction bases left unmatched: 6. Germline-derived CDR1 and CDR2 are SGHVT and SQSDAQ. The CDR3 is CASSVSGRSRTDTQYF. CDR3 coding DNA: TGTGCCAGCAGCGTTAGCGGGAGGAGTCGCACAGATACGCAGTATTTT.

V usage is TRBV4-1 and J usage is TRBJ2-2; no definite D call. Germline loops: CDR1 MGHRA, CDR2 YSYEKL. The CDR3 runs to 16 residues. V was shortened by 1 base and J by 4 bases, with 13 bases between the two germline ends. CDR3 residues: CASSQVLVSRTGELFF. The CDR3 coding sequence is TGCGCCAGCAGCCAAGTTCTTGTCAGCCGCACCGGGGAGCTGTTTTTT.

This clonotype has a single count. This sequence joins TRBV14 and TRBJ2-5; 8 positions agree with TRBD2. V lost 4 bases and J lost 3; bases outside the gene matches: 4. Germline V gene sequence: CDR1 SGHDN, CDR2 FVKESK. The CDR3 covers 14 residues. Here the CDR3 reads CASSRAGVKETQYF. The CDR3 DNA is TGTGCCAGCAGCCGAGCGGGAGTTAAAGAGACCCAGTACTTC.

This clonotype has ten or more counts. V usage is TRBV2 and J usage is TRBJ2-7; tentatively, D is TRBD1 or TRBD2 (6 bases each). The CDR3 consists of 14 residues. The germline V and J ends were trimmed by 2 bases and 5 bases, with 13 bases remaining between them. The V gene's germline CDR1 is SNHLY and CDR2 FYNNEI. The CDR3 DNA reads TGTGCCAGCAGTGAAAACAGGGACTGGAACGAGCAGTACTTC. Protein sequence: CASSENRDWNEQYF. The full variable domain, rest sourced from reference TRBV2 and TRBJ2-7, is EPEVTQTPSHQVTQMGQEVILRCVPISNHLYFYWYRQILGQKVEFLVSFYNNEISEKSEIFDDQFSVERPDGSNFTLKIRSTKLEDSAMYFCASSENRDWNEQYFGPGTRLTVT.

This clonotype was observed at least ten times. The J gene is TRBJ1-1, the V gene TRBV29-1; D is undetermined. Germline V lookup: CDR1 SQVTM, CDR2 ANQGSEA. With 6 bases removed from V and 3 bases from J, the gap between germline ends came to 11 bases. CDR3 length equals 12 residues. The CDR3 DNA follows: TGCAGCGTATGGGATGGAGACACTGAAGCTTTCTTT. Residues: CSVWDGDTEAFF.

With regard to this clonotype: A much larger clone lies one base from this, so it may be a read error. V usage is TRBV3-1 and J usage is TRBJ1-1, with 8 bases identical to TRBD1. Germline values: CDR1 LGHDT, CDR2 YNNKEL (reference sequence). J gave up 0 bases and V 4 bases, and 1 base lay outside the gene matches. This CDR3 is built from 14 residues. CDR3: CASSRTGMNTEAFF. Here the CDR3 DNA reads TGTGCCAGCAGCCGGACAGGGATGAACACTGAAGCTTTCTTT.

The table lists this clonotype with a few counts. The CDR3 DNA sequence: TGCAGTGCCCTTTCCAGGACAACTAGCACAGATACGCAGTATTTT. Translating it yields CSALSRTTSTDTQYF. The chain couples TRBV20-1 to TRBJ2-3; a possible D gene is TRBD1 (5 bases). This CDR3 has 15 amino acids. Germline values: CDR1 DFQATT, CDR2 SNEGSKA (reference sequence). V gave up 6 bases and J gave up 0 bases, with 16 bases separating them.

This clonotype was observed a handful of times. The CDR3 reads CSVEDTGLEETQYF. The CDR3 region has the DNA TGCAGCGTTGAAGATACAGGGTTAGAAGAGACCCAGTACTTC. The genes are TRBV29-1 and TRBJ2-5; the D gene is possibly TRBD1 (6 bases). V was clipped by 0 bases and J by 3 bases, with 11 bases between them. This CDR3 is 14 amino acids long. Germline values: CDR1 SQVTM, CDR2 ANQGSEA.